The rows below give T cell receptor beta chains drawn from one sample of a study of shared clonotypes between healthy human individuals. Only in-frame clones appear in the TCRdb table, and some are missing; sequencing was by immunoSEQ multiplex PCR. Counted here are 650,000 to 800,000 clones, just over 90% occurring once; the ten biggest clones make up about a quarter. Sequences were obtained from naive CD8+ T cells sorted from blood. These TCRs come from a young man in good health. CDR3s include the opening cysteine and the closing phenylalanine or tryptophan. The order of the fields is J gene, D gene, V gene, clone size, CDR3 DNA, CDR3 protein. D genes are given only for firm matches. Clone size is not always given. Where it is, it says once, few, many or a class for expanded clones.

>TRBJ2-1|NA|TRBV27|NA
TGTGCCAGCAGTTTATCTGCAGGGAATACGTTCAATGAGCAGTTCTTC
CASSLSAGNTFNEQFF
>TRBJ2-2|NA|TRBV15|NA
TGTGCCACCAGCCCTCCCGCCCCCGTCAAAGGGAACACCGGGGAGCTGTTTTTT
CATSPPAPVKGNTGELFF
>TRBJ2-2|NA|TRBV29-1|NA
TGCAGCGTTGTTTCCCCCCAGAAAACCGGGGAGCTGTTTTTT
CSVVSPQKTGELFF
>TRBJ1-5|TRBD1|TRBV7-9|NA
TGTGCCAGCAGCTTAGCCGGACAGGGCTACCAGCCCCAGCATTTT
CASSLAGQGYQPQHF
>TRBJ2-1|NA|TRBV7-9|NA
TGTGCCAGCAGCTTCTTGGGACATGAGCAGTTCTTC
CASSFLGHEQFF
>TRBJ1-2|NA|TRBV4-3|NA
TGCGCCAGCAGCCATGGTCAGGGGAATTTGGAGGGCTACACCTTC
CASSHGQGNLEGYTF
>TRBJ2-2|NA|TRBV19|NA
TGTGCCAGTAGTATAGTAGGGTTCGGGGAGCTGTTTTTT
CASSIVGFGELFF
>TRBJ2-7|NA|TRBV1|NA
TGCACCAGCAGCCAAGTTCACCTAGCGGCCTTCTCCTACGAGCAGTACTTC
CTSSQVHLAAFSYEQYF
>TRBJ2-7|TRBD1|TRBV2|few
TGTGCCAGCATGGGACAGGGGGCTTTCGAGCAGTACTTC
CASMGQGAFEQYF
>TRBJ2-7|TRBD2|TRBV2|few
TGTGCCAGCCGCGGGAGTATCTACGAGCAGTACTTC
CASRGSIYEQYF
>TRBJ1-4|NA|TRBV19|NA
TGTGCCAGTAGTCCGCGAACCGACGGGGCCAGAGAAAAACTGTTTTTT
CASSPRTDGAREKLFF
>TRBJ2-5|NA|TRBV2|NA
TGTGCCAGCAGTGAAGCCCCCGGGCGGGGAGAGACCCAGTACTTC
CASSEAPGRGETQYF
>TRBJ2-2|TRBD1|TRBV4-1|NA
TGCGCCAGCAGCCGAGGACAGGGGGCTTTCACCGGGGAGCTGTTTTTT
CASSRGQGAFTGELFF
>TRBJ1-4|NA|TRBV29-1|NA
TGTGGGGTGGGAGTTAATGAAAAACTGTTTTTT
CGVGVNEKLFF
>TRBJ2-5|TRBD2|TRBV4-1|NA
TGCGCCAGCAGCCAAGGTGGGGGAGGGCCCCGAGAGACCCAGTACTTC
CASSQGGGGPRETQYF
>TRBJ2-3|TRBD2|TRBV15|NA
TGTGCCACCAGCAGAGATTACGGGACTAGCGTTGGCACAGATACGCAGTATTTT
CATSRDYGTSVGTDTQYF
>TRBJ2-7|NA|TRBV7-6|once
TGTGCCAGCAGCTTGCGACAGGACGCCTACGAGCAGTACTTC
CASSLRQDAYEQYF
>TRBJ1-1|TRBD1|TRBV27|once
TGTGCCAGCTCAAGACAGGGTTCGGCCACTGAAGCTTTCTTT
CASSRQGSATEAFF
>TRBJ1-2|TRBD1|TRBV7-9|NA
TGTGCCAGCAGCTTAGACCCGGGACAGGGGTATGGCTACACCTTC
CASSLDPGQGYGYTF
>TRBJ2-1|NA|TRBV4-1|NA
TGCGCCAGCAGCCAAGACTCAGGGTCTTACAGGAATGAGCAGTTCTTC
CASSQDSGSYRNEQFF
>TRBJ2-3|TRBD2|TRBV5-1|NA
TGCGCCAGTTACGATGGACTAGCGGGTATGCCAGATACGCAGTATTTT
CASYDGLAGMPDTQYF
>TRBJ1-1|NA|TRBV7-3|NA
TGTGCCAGCAGCCAGACGGACGCTAACACTGAAGCTTTCTTT
CASSQTDANTEAFF